This entry concerns a single T cell receptor (beta chain). Per the original methods: Using reference gene primer amplification, nucleated cell counts were estimated. The method was immunoSEQ multiplex PCR; TCRdb's version includes in-frame clones alone and lacks a portion of them. V, J and clone size are taken as reported in that table, and D and trimming were inferred from the DNA itself. The table has just over 95,000 clones, approximately 80% seen once; the top ten hold 3.5% to 5%. CDR1 and CDR2 (germline): LNHNV, YYDKDF (reference sequence). V lost 1 base to trimming and J lost 2 bases, with 13 bases between them. This CDR3 has 16 residues. This record belongs to a study of blood T cell repertoires in COVID-19. About the study: Samples came from the United States, Italy and Spain, spanning acute and convalescent COVID-19.

The genes are TRBV15 and TRBJ2-3, with D possibly matching TRBD2 (5 bases). Sequenced sample: peripheral blood. This TCR was sampled from a man aged 60-69 years with acute or convalescent COVID-19. CDR3 in amino acids: CATSRVGRTYTDTQYF. CDR3 DNA: TGTGCCACCAGCAGAGTAGGGCGGACTTACACAGATACGCAGTATTTT.